The source of this T cell receptor (beta chain) is a study of T cell repertoires in ileal Crohn's disease. Across the study: Patients had a median roughly 8-year disease duration, and roughly 32% were active smokers. Every patient was operated on for stricturing (roughly 60%) or penetrating (39%) complications.

Findings of the study overall: All patients with clonality above 26.8% had endoscopic recurrence. Compared with CD4 T cells, sorted CD8 cells carried more expanded clones.

A remark on this clone: Antigen specificity is unknown.

Germline values: CDR1 MNHEY, CDR2 SMNVEV (reference sequence). CDR3 length: 14 amino acids. V gave up 2 bases and J gave up 4 bases, with 9 bases separating them. Libraries were prepared by immunoSEQ multiplex PCR; TCRdb keeps only in-frame clonotypes and omits some of them. The table includes some 16,000 clones, under 95% detected once. The chain links TRBV27 to TRBJ2-1; D is perhaps TRBD1 (5 bases). This receptor was identified in an adult with Crohn's disease. Sequences were obtained from ileal tissue. This chain's CDR3 is CASSLPGRYNEQFF. DNA for the CDR3: TGTGCCAGCAGTTTACCAGGGCGGTACAATGAGCAGTTCTTC.